The clone carrying this TCR beta chain was picked up a small number of times. Its antigen is not known. This specimen comes from a study of HIV-infected patients and healthy controls. cDNA was made from around 0.45 ug RNA using alpha and beta constant primers. Separate chain-specific third strand synthesis with multiplexing indices produced the alpha and beta libraries. Ligation attached cDNA to a 5' RACE adapter that carried a random hexamer and SP2 site. After a brief PCR adding P5, P7 and a second index, approximately 21 amplification cycles followed. TCRdb called the 5' RACE reads again in MiXCR, with one record for every CDR3 protein. This repertoire shows more than 15,000 distinct CDR3 sequences, 9.5% to 15% found once; its top ten account for 11%. The V and J ends lost 0 bases and 7 bases respectively, with 15 bases between them. The CDR3 extends over 15 amino acids. Germline V CDR1 and CDR2: DFQATT, SNEGSKA (reference sequence).

No cell fractionation was done, so the repertoire covers all unsorted peripheral blood T cells. Study-wide findings and caveats: HIV-infected patients and controls differed significantly in mean usage of eight alpha and eight beta V genes.

This chain connects TRBV20-1 to TRBJ2-2, with D possibly being TRBD2 (6 bases). The material sequenced was blood. This TCR was sampled from an adult in good health. The CDR3 here is CSARDLEGTYGELFF. The CDR3 nucleotides are TGCAGTGCTAGAGATCTGGAGGGAACCTACGGGGAGCTGTTTTTT.